This TCR beta chain was obtained from a study of blood T cell repertoires in COVID-19. Study details: Italy, Spain and the United States were the sources of the convalescent and acute COVID-19 samples. PBMCs, B-cell-depleted T cells, or T cells were the source of the cDNA or gDNA that made up the material.

Libraries were prepared by immunoSEQ multiplex PCR; TCRdb keeps only in-frame clonotypes and omits some of them. The repertoire consists of approximately 94,000 clones, with approximately 90% occurring once and the leading ten covering around 2.1%. The V gene lost 3 bases and the J gene lost 7 bases, with 10 bases spanning the gap. This CDR3 contains 14 residues. Germline V lookup: CDR1 LNHNV, CDR2 YYDKDF (reference sequence). The chain combines TRBV15 with TRBJ1-6; tentative D call: TRBD1 (6 bases). Sequences were obtained from peripheral blood. The source of this sequence is a man aged 45-65 years with active COVID-19. CDR3 region: CATSSQGTNSPLHF. CDR3 bases: TGTGCCACCAGCAGCCAGGGGACAAATTCACCCCTCCACTTT.